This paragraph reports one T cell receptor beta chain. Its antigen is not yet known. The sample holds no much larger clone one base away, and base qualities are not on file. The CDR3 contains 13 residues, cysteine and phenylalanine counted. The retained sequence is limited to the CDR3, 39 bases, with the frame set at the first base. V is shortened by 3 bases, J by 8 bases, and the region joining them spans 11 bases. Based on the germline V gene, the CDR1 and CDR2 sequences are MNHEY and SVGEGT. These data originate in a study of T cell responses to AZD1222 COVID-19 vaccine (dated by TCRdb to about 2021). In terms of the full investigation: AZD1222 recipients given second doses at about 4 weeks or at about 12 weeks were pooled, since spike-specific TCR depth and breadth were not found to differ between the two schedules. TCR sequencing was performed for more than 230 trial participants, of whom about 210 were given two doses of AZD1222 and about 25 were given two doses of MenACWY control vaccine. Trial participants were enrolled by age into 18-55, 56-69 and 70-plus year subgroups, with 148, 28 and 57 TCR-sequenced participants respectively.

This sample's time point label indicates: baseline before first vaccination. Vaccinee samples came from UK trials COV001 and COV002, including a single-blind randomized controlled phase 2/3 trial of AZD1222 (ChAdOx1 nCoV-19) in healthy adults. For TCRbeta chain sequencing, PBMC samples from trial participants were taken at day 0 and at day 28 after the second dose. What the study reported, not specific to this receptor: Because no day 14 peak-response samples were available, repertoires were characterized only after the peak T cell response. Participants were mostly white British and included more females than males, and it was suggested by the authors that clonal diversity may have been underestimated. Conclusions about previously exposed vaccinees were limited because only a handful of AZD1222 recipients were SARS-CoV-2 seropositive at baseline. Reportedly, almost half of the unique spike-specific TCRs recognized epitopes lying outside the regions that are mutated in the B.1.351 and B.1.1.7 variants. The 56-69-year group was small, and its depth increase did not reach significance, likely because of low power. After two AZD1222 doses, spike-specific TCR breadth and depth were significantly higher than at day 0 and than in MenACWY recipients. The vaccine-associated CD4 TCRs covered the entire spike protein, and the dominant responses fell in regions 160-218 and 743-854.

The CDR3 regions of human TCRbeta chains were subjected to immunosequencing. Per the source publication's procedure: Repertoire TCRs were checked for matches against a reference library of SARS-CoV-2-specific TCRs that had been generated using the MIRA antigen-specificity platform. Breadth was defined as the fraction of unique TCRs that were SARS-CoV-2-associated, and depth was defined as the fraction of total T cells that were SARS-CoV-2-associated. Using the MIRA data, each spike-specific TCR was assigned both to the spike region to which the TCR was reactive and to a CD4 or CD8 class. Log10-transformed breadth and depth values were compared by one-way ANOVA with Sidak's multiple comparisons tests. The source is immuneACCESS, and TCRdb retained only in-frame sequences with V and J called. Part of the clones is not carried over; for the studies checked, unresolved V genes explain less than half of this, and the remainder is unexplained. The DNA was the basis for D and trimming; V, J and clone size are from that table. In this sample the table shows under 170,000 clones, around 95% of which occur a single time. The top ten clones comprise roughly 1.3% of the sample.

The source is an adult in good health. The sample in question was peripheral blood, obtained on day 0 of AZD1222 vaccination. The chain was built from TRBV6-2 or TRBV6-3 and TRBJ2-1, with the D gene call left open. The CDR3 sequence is CASSYLGPHEQFF. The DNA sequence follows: TGTGCCAGCAGTTATTTGGGTCCTCATGAGCAGTTCTTC.